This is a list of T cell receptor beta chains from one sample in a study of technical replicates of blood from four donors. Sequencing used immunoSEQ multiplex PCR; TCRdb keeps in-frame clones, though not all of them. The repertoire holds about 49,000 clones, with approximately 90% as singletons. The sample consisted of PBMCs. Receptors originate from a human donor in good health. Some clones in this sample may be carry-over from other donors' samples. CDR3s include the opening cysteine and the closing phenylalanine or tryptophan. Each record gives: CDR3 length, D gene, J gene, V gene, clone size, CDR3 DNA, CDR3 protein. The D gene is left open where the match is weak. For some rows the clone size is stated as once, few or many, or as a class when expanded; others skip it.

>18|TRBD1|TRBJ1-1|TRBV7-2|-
TGTGCCAGCAGCCGAGTGGTGGCAGGGGGCGCCTACGGCACTGAAGCTTTCTTT
CASSRVVAGGAYGTEAFF
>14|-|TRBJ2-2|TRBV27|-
TGTGCCAGCAGCGGAGGGGAAACCACCGGGGAGCTGTTTTTT
CASSGGETTGELFF
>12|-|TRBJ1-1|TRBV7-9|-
TGTGCCAGCGGTGGGGGGGGCACTGAAGCTTTCTTT
CASGGGGTEAFF
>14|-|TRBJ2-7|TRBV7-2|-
TGTGCCAGCAGCTTCAGGGTACCCTCCTACGAGCAGTACTTC
CASSFRVPSYEQYF
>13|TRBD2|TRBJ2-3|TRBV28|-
TGTGCCAGCAGTCACGGGAGGAAGGATACGCAGTATTTT
CASSHGRKDTQYF
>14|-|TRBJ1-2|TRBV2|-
TGTGCCAGCACCATCCAGGCTGTGCTGGGTGGCTACACCTTC
CASTIQAVLGGYTF
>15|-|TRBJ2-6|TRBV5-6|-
TGTGCCAGCAGCTTATCTGTCTCTGGGGCCAACGTCCTGACTTTC
CASSLSVSGANVLTF
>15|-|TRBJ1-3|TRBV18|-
TGTGCCAGCTCACCAGTTAGCATCTCTGGAAACACCATATATTTT
CASSPVSISGNTIYF
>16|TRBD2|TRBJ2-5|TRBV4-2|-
TGTGCCAGCAGCCAAGATGGAGCGGGAGGGCAAGAGACCCAGTACTTC
CASSQDGAGGQETQYF
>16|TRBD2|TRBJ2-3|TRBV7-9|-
TGTGCCAGCAGCCAGGGTAGCGGGGCGGCCACAGATACGCAGTATTTT
CASSQGSGAATDTQYF
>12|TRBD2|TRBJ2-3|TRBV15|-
TGTGCCACAGCGGGGGGTACAGATACGCAGTATTTT
CATAGGTDTQYF
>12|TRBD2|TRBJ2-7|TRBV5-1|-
TGCGCCAGCACGGCGGGAGGGAAGGAGCAGTACTTC
CASTAGGKEQYF
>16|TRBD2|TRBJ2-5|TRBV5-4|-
TGTGCCAGCAGCTCGGGACTAGCGGTCCTGTCGGAGACCCAGTACTTC
CASSSGLAVLSETQYF
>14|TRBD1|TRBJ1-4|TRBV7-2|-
TGTGCCAGCAGCCCGGACAGGGGGGATGAAAAACTGTTTTTT
CASSPDRGDEKLFF
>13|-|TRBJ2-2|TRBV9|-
TGTGCCAGCAGCGGAGGGGGTTCCGGGGAGCTGTTTTTT
CASSGGGSGELFF
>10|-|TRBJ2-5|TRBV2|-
TGTGCCGGTGGGAGGGAGACCCAGTACTTC
CAGGRETQYF
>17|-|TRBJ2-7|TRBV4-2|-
TGTGCCAGCAGCCAAGTCGACTACGGGGAGGACTCCTACGAGCAGTACTTC
CASSQVDYGEDSYEQYF
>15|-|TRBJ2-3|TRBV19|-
TGTGCCAGTAGCAGGGAGGGGACAAGCACAGATACGCAGTATTTT
CASSREGTSTDTQYF
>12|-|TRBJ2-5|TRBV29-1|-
TGCAGCGTGCGACAGGTTTGGGAGACCCAGTACTTC
CSVRQVWETQYF
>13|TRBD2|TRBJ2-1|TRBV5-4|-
TGTGCCAGCAGCTGGGGGGGAGGCAATGAGCAGTTCTTC
CASSWGGGNEQFF
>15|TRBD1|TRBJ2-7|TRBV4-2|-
TGTGCCAGCAGCCAAGTGACAGGGGGGCCTAACGAGCAGTACTTC
CASSQVTGGPNEQYF
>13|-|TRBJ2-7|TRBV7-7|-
TGTGCCAGCAGCTTGGATGACAGATACGAGCAGTACTTC
CASSLDDRYEQYF
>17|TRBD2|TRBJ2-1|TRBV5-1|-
TGCGCCAGCAGGATGACTAGCGGGGGGCTCTCCTACAATGAGCAGTTCTTC
CASRMTSGGLSYNEQFF
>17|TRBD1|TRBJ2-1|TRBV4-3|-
TGCGCCAGCAGCCAAGATCTAGGGACAGGGATGGTCGATGAGCAGTTCTTC
CASSQDLGTGMVDEQFF
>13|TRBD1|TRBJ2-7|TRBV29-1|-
TGCAGCGTACTCCGGGACAGGGCAGGGGAGCAGTACTTC
CSVLRDRAGEQYF
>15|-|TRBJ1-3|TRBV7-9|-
TGTGCCAGCAGCTTGGGCGCAGAGTCTGGAAACACCATATATTTT
CASSLGAESGNTIYF
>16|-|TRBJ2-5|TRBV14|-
TGTGCCAGCAGCCATCGAGGTATTCTAAAGAATCCGACCCAGTACTTC
CASSHRGILKNPTQYF
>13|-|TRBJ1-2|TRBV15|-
TGTGCCACCAGCAGAGATCAGGAACGTGGCTACACCTTC
CATSRDQERGYTF
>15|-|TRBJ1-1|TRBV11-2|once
TGTGCCAGCAGCTATACAGGGACAATGAACACTGAAGCTTTCTTT
CASSYTGTMNTEAFF
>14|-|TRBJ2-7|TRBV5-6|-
TGTGCCAGCAGCTTCAGACAGGTCTCCTACGAGCAGTACTTC
CASSFRQVSYEQYF
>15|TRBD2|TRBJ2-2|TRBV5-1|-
TGCGCCAGCAGCTTTGGACTAGCGGAGTCCGGGGAGCTGTTTTTT
CASSFGLAESGELFF
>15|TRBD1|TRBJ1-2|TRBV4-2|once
TGTGCCAGCAGCCAAGAGGAGTCTACAGGGGGGGGCTACACCTTC
CASSQEESTGGGYTF
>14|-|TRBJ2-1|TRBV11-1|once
TGTGCCAGCAGCTCATACAAGGGGGGGCTTGAGCAGTTCTTC
CASSSYKGGLEQFF
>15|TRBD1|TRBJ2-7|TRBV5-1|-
TGCGCCAGCAGCTTGGGTGGACAGGGGGGGTACGAGCAGTACTTC
CASSLGGQGGYEQYF
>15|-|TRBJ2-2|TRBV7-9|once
TGTGCCAGCAGCTTAGCCGGGGAAAACACCGGGGAGCTGTTTTTT
CASSLAGENTGELFF
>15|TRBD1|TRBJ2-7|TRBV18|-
TGTGCCAGCTCACCTGGGACAGGGGCGACCTACGAGCAGTACTTC
CASSPGTGATYEQYF
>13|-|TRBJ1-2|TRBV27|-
TGTGCCAGCAGTTTGGGCCAGGGCGCTGGCTACACCTTC
CASSLGQGAGYTF
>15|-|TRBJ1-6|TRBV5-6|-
TGTGCCAGCAGCTCGGTAGGGGGTCTTAATTCACCCCTCCACTTT
CASSSVGGLNSPLHF
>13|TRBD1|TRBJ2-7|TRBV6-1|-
TGTGCCAGCAGCAAGGACAGGGATTTCGAGCAGTACTTC
CASSKDRDFEQYF
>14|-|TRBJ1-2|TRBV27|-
TGTGCCAGCAGTTCACCAGGGGTGAACTATGGCTACACCTTC
CASSSPGVNYGYTF
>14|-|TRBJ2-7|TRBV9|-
TGTGCCAGCAGCGTCGGAGTGGCCCCCTACGAGCAGTACTTC
CASSVGVAPYEQYF